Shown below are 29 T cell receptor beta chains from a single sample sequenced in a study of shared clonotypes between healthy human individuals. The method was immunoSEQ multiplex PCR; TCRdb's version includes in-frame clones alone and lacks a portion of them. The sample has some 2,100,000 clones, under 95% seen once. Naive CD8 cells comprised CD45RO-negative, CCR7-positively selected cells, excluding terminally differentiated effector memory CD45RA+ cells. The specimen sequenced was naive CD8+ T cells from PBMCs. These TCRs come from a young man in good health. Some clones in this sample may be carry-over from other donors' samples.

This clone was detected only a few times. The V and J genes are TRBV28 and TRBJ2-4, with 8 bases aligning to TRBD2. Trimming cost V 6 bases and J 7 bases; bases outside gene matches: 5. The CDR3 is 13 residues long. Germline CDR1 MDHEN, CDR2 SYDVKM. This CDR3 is CASRAGVDNIQYF. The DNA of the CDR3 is TGTGCCAGCAGAGCGGGAGTCGACAACATTCAGTACTTC.

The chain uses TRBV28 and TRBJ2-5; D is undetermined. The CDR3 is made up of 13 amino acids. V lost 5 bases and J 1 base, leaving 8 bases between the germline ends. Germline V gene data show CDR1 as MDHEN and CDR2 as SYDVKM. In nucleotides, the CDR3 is TGTGCCAGCAGTGCGTTCGCCCAAGAGACCCAGTACTTC. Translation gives CASSAFAQETQYF.

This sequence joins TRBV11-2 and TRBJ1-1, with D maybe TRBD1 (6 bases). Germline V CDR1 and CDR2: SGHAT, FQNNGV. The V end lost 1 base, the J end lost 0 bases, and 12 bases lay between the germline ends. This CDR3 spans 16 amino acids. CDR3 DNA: TGTGCCAGCAGCTTAGCATCCGGGACACTGAACACTGAAGCTTTCTTT. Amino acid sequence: CASSLASGTLNTEAFF.

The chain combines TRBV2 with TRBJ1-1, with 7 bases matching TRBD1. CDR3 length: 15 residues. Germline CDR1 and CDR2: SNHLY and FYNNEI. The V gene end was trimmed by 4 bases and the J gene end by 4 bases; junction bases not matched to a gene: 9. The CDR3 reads CASSGEYRGGTEAFF. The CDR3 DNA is TGTGCCAGCAGTGGGGAGTACAGGGGTGGCACTGAAGCTTTCTTT.

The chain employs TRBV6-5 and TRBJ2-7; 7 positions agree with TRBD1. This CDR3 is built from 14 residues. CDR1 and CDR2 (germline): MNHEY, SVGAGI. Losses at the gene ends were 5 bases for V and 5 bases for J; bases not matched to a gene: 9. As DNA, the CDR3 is TGTGCCAGCAGTCAGGGGGTACAGGGAGACGAGCAGTACTTC. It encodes CASSQGVQGDEQYF.

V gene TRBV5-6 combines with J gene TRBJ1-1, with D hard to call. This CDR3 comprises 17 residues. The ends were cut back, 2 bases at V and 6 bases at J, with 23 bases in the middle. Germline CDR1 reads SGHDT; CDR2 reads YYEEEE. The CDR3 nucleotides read TGTGCCAGCAGCTTTTTAAAGGAGGGTTTTATAGTAGCTGAAGCTTTCTTT. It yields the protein CASSFLKEGFIVAEAFF.

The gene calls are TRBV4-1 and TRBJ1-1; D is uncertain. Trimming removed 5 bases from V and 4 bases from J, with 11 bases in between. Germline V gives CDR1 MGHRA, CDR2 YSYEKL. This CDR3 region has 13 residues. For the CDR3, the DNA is TGCGCCAGCAGCTATGGGCTAGGCACTGAAGCTTTCTTT. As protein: CASSYGLGTEAFF.

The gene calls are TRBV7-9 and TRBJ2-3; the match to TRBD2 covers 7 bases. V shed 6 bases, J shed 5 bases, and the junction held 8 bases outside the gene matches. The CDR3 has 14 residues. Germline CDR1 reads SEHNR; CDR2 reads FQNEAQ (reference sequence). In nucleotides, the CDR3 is TGTGCCAGCAGGGTCGGCGGGAGTGAAGATACGCAGTATTTT. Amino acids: CASRVGGSEDTQYF.

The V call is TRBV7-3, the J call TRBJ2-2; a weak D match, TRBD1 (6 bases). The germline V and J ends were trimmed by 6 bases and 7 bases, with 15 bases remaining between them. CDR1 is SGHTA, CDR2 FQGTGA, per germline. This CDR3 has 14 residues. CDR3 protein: CASSSTGYGGELFF. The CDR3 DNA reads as TGTGCCAGCAGTTCTACAGGGTATGGCGGGGAGCTGTTTTTT. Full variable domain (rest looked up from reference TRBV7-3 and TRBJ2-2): GAGVSQTPSNKVTEKGKYVELRCDPISGHTALYWYRQSLGQGPEFLIYFQGTGAADDSGLPNDRFFAVRPEGSVSTLKIQRTERGDSAVYLCASSSTGYGGELFFGEGSRLTVL.

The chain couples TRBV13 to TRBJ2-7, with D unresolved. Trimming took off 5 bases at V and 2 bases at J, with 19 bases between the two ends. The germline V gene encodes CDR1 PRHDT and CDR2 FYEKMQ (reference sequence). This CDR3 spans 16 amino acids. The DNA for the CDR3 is TGTGCCAGCAGCCCCCCCCGCAGCGCCCTTACCTACGAGCAGTACTTC. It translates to CASSPPRSALTYEQYF. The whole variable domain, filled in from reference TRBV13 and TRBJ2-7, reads AAGVIQSPRHLIKEKRETATLKCYPIPRHDTVYWYQQGPGQDPQFLISFYEKMQSDKGSIPDRFSAQQFSDYHSELNMSSLELGDSALYFCASSPPRSALTYEQYFGPGTRLTVT.

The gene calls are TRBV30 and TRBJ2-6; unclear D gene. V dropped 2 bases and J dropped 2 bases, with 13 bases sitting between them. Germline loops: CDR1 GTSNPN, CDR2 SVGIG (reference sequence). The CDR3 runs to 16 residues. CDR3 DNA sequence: TGTGCCTGGAGTCCCAACCGAGACACTGGGGCCAACGTCCTGACTTTC. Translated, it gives CAWSPNRDTGANVLTF.

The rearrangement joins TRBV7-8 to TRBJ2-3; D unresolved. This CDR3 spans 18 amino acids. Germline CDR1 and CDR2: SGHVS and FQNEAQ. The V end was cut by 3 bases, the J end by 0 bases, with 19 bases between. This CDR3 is CASSFPLFGARSTDTQYF. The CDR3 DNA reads TGTGCCAGCAGCTTTCCTCTTTTTGGTGCTCGAAGCACAGATACGCAGTATTTT.

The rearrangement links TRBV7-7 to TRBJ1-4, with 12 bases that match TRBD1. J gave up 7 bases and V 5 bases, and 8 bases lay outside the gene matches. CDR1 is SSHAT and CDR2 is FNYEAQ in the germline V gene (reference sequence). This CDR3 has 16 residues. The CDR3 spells CASSPGTGGSGEKLFF. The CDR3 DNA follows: TGTGCCAGCAGCCCAGGGACAGGGGGCTCGGGTGAAAAACTGTTTTTT.

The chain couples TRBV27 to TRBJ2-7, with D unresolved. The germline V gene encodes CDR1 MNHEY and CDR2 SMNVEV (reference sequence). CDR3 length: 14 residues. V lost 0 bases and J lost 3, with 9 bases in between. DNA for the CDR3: TGTGCCAGCAGTTTATCGGTAGGACGCTACGAGCAGTACTTC. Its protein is CASSLSVGRYEQYF.

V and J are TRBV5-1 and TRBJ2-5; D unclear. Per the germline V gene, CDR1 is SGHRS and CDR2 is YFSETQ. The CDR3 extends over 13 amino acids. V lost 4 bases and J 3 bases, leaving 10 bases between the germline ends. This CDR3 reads CASSTDPKETQYF. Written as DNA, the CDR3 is TGCGCCAGCAGCACGGACCCAAAAGAGACCCAGTACTTC.

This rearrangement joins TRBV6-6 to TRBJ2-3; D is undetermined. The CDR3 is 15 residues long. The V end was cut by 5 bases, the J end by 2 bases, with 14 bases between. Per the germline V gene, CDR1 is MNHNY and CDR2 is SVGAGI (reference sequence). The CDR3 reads CASSRTPLPTDTQYF. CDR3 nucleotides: TGTGCCAGCAGTCGGACCCCGCTACCCACAGATACGCAGTATTTT.

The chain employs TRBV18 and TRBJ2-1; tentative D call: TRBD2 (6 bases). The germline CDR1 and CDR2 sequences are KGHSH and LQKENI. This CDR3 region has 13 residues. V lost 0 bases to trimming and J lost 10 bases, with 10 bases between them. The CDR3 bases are TGTGCCAGCTCACCACCGGGCCTAGCGGAGCAGTTCTTC. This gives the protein CASSPPGLAEQFF.

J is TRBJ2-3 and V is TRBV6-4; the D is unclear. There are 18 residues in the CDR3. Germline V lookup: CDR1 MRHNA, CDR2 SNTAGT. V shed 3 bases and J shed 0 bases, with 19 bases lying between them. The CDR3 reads CASSESSEYTDSTDTQYF. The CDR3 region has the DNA TGTGCCAGCAGTGAGTCCAGCGAATACACAGATAGCACAGATACGCAGTATTTT.

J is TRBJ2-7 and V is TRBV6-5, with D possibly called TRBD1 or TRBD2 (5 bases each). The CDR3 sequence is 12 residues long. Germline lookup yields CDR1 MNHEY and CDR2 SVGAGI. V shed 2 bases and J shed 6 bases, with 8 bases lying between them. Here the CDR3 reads CASSYDGAEQYF. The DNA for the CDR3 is TGTGCCAGCAGTTACGACGGGGCCGAGCAGTACTTC.

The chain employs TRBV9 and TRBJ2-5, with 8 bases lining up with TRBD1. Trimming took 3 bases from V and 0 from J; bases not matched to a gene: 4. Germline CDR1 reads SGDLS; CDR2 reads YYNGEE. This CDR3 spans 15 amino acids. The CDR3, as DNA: TGTGCCAGCAGCGAGGGACAGGTACACCAAGAGACCCAGTACTTC. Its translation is CASSEGQVHQETQYF.

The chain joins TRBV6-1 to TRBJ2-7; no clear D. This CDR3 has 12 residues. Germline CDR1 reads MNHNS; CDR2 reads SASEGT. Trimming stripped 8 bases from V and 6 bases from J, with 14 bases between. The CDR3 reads CASDGYRPEQYF. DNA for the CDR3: TGTGCCAGCGACGGCTACCGTCCCGAGCAGTACTTC.

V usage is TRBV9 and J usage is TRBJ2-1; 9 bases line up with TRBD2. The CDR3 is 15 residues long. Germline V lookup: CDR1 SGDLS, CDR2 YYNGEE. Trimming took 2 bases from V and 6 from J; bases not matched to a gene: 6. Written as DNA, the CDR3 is TGTGCCAGCAGCGTTGGCGGGGGGGACGGCAATGAGCAGTTCTTC. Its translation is CASSVGGGDGNEQFF.

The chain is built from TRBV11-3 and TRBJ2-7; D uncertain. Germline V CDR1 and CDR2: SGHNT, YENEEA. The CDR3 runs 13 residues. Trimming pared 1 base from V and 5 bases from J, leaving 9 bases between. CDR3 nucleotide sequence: TGTGCCAGCAGCTTAGTTCCAGTCGACGAGCAGTACTTC. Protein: CASSLVPVDEQYF.

The CDR3 region has the DNA TGTGCCAGCATGGGAAGGACATCTGGCTACACCTTC. Protein: CASMGRTSGYTF. The rearrangement links TRBV7-9 to TRBJ1-2, with D possibly TRBD1 on 5 matching bases. The CDR3 has 12 residues. Trimming removed 7 bases at V and 7 bases at J, with 13 bases between. Germline CDR1 and CDR2: SEHNR and FQNEAQ (reference sequence).

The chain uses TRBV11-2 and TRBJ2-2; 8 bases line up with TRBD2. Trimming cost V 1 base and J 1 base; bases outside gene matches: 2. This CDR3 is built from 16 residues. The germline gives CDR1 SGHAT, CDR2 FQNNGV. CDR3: CASSLAAGGNTGELFF. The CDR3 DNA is TGTGCCAGCAGCTTAGCTGCGGGGGGGAACACCGGGGAGCTGTTTTTT.

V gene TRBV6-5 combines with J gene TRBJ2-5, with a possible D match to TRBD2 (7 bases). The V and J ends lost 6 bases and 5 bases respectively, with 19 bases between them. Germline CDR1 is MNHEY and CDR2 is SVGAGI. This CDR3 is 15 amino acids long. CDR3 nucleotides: TGTGCCAGCAGCCCGACGGGGGGCGAGGCGGAGACCCAGTACTTC. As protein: CASSPTGGEAETQYF.

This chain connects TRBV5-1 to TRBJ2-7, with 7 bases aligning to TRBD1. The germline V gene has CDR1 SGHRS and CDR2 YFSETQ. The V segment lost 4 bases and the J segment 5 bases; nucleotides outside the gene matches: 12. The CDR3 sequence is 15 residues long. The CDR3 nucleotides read TGCGCCAGCAGCCCCGGCAGGACAGGAGAGGACGAGCAGTACTTC. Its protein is CASSPGRTGEDEQYF.

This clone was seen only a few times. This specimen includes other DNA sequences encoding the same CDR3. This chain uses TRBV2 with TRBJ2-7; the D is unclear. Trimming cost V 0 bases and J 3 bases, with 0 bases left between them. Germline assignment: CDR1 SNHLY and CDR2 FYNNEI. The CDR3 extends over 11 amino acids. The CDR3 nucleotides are TGTGCCAGCAGTGAAGCCTACGAGCAGTACTTC. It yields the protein CASSEAYEQYF.

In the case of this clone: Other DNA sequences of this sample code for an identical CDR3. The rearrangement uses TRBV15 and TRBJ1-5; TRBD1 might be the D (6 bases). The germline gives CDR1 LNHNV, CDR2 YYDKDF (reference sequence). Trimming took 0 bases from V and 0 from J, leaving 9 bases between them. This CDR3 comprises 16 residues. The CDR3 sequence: CATSRDRGYSNQPQHF. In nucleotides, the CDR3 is TGTGCCACCAGCAGAGACAGGGGTTATAGCAATCAGCCCCAGCATTTT.